These 17 T cell receptor beta chains were sequenced from one sample in a study of breast tumors, draining lymph nodes, adjacent tissues. TCRdb used MiXCR to reprocess the multiplex PCR reads, holding one entry per CDR3 protein. The repertoire holds under 250,000 distinct CDR3 sequences, approximately 29% seen once, with roughly 1.5% in the top ten. Breast cancer patients provided tissue from their axillary draining lymph nodes. Material: axillary lymph node tissue. Source of these receptors: a female donor with breast cancer. Some clones in this sample may be carry-over from other donors' samples.

This clonotype was detected ten times or more. The chain recombines TRBV11-2 with TRBJ2-5; D remains ambiguous. The CDR3 totals 14 residues. V lost 1 base to trimming and J lost 5 bases, with 11 bases between them. Germline V CDR1 and CDR2: SGHAT, FQNNGV. CDR3 residues: CASSLGVTRETQYF. DNA for the CDR3: TGTGCCAGCAGCTTAGGGGTGACTCGCGAGACCCAGTACTTC.

This clonotype has ten or more counts. The V and J genes are TRBV6-6 and TRBJ1-3, with a tentative D call TRBD1 (5 bases). The ends were cut back, 8 bases at V and 0 bases at J, with 14 bases in the middle. The V gene's germline CDR1 is MNHNY and CDR2 SVGAGI (reference sequence). The CDR3 loop spans 15 amino acids. The CDR3 nucleotides read TGTGCCAGCTCACCTCCGGGGACCTCTGGAAACACCATATATTTT. Encoded protein: CASSPPGTSGNTIYF.

This clonotype was counted at least ten times. The CDR3, as DNA: TGTGCCAGCAGCTTGACAGGGGTCAACTACGAGCAGTACTTC. It yields the protein CASSLTGVNYEQYF. The chain uses TRBV7-9 and TRBJ2-7, with 8 bases matching TRBD1. Germline CDR1 and CDR2: SEHNR and FQNEAQ (reference sequence). Trimming cost V 3 bases and J 3 bases; bases outside gene matches: 4. There are 14 residues in the CDR3.

Details on this clonotype: The junction differs from germline at one of its ends, possibly a read error. The rearrangement joins TRBV6-1 to TRBJ1-3; D remains ambiguous. The length of the CDR3 is 14 residues. CDR1 and CDR2 from the germline V gene are MNHNS and SASEGT. The CDR3 loop is CASKPERSGNTMYF. CDR3 coding DNA: TGTGCCAGCAAACCGGAACGCTCTGGAAACACCATGTATTTT.

This clonotype was counted at least ten times. The chain couples TRBV2 to TRBJ2-7; 13 nucleotides line up with TRBD2. The CDR3 loop spans 16 amino acids. Trimming removed 8 bases from V and 5 bases from J; junction bases left unmatched: 12. CDR1 SNHLY and CDR2 FYNNEI come from the germline V gene. The CDR3 spells CASDLRLAGGNDEQYF. In DNA, the CDR3 is TGTGCCAGCGACCTTCGACTAGCGGGAGGAAACGACGAGCAGTACTTC.

The chain employs TRBV5-6 and TRBJ1-3; no definite D call. CDR3 length equals 14 residues. Deletions cut 5 bases from V and 0 bases from J, with 9 bases between. Per germline, CDR1 SGHDT and CDR2 YYEEEE. CDR3 in amino acids: CASSEGYSGNTIYF. The CDR3 DNA reads TGTGCCAGCAGTGAAGGTTACTCTGGAAACACCATATATTTT.

This clonotype has a count of ten or more. V gene TRBV6-2 or TRBV6-3 combines with J gene TRBJ1-2, with D unclear. The CDR3 contains 18 residues. The germline V gene has CDR1 MNHEY and CDR2 SVGEGT. V gave up 3 bases and J gave up 0 bases, with 20 bases separating them. Here the CDR3 DNA reads TGTGCCAGCAGTTATAGTTCGGCTCAGCACACAACTAACTATGGCTACACCTTC. It is translated as CASSYSSAQHTTNYGYTF.

This clonotype was observed many times. The chain uses TRBV19 and TRBJ1-5; D is uncertain. Looked up from germline, CDR1 is LNHDA and CDR2 is SQIVND (reference sequence). The CDR3 length is 16 residues. The V gene lost 7 bases and the J gene lost 1 base, with 17 bases spanning the gap. The CDR3 DNA is TGTGCCAGTAAGGGATCAGGCGGTACGAGCAATCAGCCCCAGCATTTT. Translating it yields CASKGSGGTSNQPQHF. The full variable domain, with the rest looked up from reference TRBV19 and TRBJ1-5, is DGGITQSPKYLFRKEGQNVTLSCEQNLNHDAMYWYRQDPGQGLRLIYYSQIVNDFQKGDIAEGYSVSREKKESFPLTVTSAQKNPTAFYLCASKGSGGTSNQPQHFGDGTRLSIL.

Regarding this clonotype: At one of its ends the junction is not consistent with the germline gene, which may arise from a read error. The genes are TRBV4-3 and TRBJ1-6; TRBD1 is a possible D gene (5 bases). CDR1 is LGHNA and CDR2 is YSLEER in the germline V gene. The CDR3 runs to 13 residues. The CDR3 here is CASSQDRGSPPHF. The CDR3 region has the DNA TGCGCCAGCAGCCAAGATCGGGGCTCACCCCCCCACTTT.

This clonotype was recorded once. A read error is likely, as this CDR3 ends without the conserved phenylalanine or tryptophan. The V gene is TRBV28, the J gene TRBJ2-2; D is uncertain. The CDR3 totals 11 residues. Germline loops: CDR1 MDHEN, CDR2 SYDVKM. V was shortened by 1 base and J by 6 bases, with 0 bases between the two germline ends. The CDR3: CASSLSGELFL. CDR3 DNA: TGTGCCAGCAGTTTATCCGGGGAGCTGTTTCTT.

The rearrangement uses TRBV5-1 and TRBJ1-2; D gene ambiguous. The CDR3 length is 15 residues. Germline V gives CDR1 SGHRS, CDR2 YFSETQ. Trimming stripped 5 bases from V and 2 bases from J, with 16 bases between. Here the CDR3 reads CASRFRPNLNYGYTF. CDR3 nucleotides: TGCGCCAGCAGGTTCAGGCCCAACTTGAACTATGGCTACACCTTC.

Details on this clonotype: One end of the junction does not line up with germline, which may come from a read error. V is TRBV7-2 and J is TRBJ1-4; D is unresolved. CDR3 length equals 15 residues. The germline CDR1 and CDR2 sequences are SGHTA and FQGNSA. CDR3: CASSPTRTTNEKLLF. CDR3 in DNA: TGTGCCAGCAGCCCGACGAGAACAACTAATGAAAAACTGCTTTTT.

This clonotype was counted ten times or more. The V and J genes are TRBV19 and TRBJ2-1; 9 nucleotides align to TRBD2. The CDR3 contains 15 residues. Germline CDR1 reads LNHDA; CDR2 reads SQIVND (reference sequence). V lost 6 bases, J lost 1 base, and 4 bases stayed unmatched. The DNA of the CDR3 is TGTGCCAGTAGGTTAGCGGGAGATTCCTACAATGAGCAGTTCTTC. It is translated as CASRLAGDSYNEQFF. Full variable domain (remainder filled in from reference TRBV19 and TRBJ2-1): DGGITQSPKYLFRKEGQNVTLSCEQNLNHDAMYWYRQDPGQGLRLIYYSQIVNDFQKGDIAEGYSVSREKKESFPLTVTSAQKNPTAFYLCASRLAGDSYNEQFFGPGTRLTVL.

This chain connects TRBV6-6 to TRBJ1-2, with D possibly being TRBD1 (6 bases). This CDR3 spans 15 amino acids. Per germline, CDR1 MNHNY and CDR2 SVGAGI (reference sequence). Between the trimmed V and J ends, which lost 6 bases and 8 bases, there was a span of 22 bases. CDR3 nucleotides: TGTGCCAGCAGCGGCATTACCGAGGAGGGGGTCGGCTACACCTTC. It codes for CASSGITEEGVGYTF.

This clonotype was detected ten times or more. V gene TRBV5-4 combines with J gene TRBJ1-6, with D unclear. V was clipped by 7 bases and J by 8 bases, with 13 bases between them. The CDR3 sequence is 13 residues long. The germline V gene has CDR1 SGHNT and CDR2 YYREEE (reference sequence). The CDR3 DNA reads TGTGCCAGCGCCATCCTCCCGGATTCACCCCTCCACTTT. It codes for CASAILPDSPLHF.

This clonotype was observed at least ten times. The chain links TRBV11-2 to TRBJ1-6; 8 bases align to TRBD1. Trimming took 1 base from V and 8 from J; bases not matched to a gene: 7. Germline V lookup: CDR1 SGHAT, CDR2 FQNNGV. The CDR3 contains 16 residues. The CDR3 nucleotides are TGTGCCAGCAGCTTAGTTCCCGGGACAGGAGATTCACCCCTCCACTTT. Translation gives CASSLVPGTGDSPLHF.

There are many counts of this clonotype. The chain has TRBV12-3 or TRBV12-4 and TRBJ2-2; 7 bases line up with TRBD2. Losses at the gene ends were 6 bases for V and 0 bases for J; bases not matched to a gene: 13. The CDR3 is 18 amino acids. The CDR3: CASRPIFTGGTNTGELFF. Here the CDR3 DNA reads TGTGCCAGCAGGCCTATTTTTACGGGAGGTACGAACACCGGGGAGCTGTTTTTT.